Given below is one T cell receptor (beta chain) in context. It has no known antigen specificity. Per-base quality was not reported, and no clone a single base away is much larger than it. The sample carries other DNA sequences with the same CDR3. The data were taken from a study of shared clonotypes between healthy human individuals (dated by TCRdb to 2018 to 2021). For the wider study: The cohort comprised two women and a few men aged 18 to 49 years. For each donor, three plates each were used for CD4 naive and CD4 memory, two plates were used for CD8 naive, and one plate was used for CD8 memory. Between about 0.8 and 9 billion PBMCs per donor were obtained by leukapheresis. To estimate repertoire size and how much clonotypes are shared between individuals, the study performed deep sequencing of blood TCR repertoires from a few healthy adults. To increase sequencing depth and limit assay-specific biases, TCR repertoire library preparation and sequencing were carried out by different laboratories using diverse techniques.

The donors were healthy, HIV-negative adults who had no recently reported acute infections or vaccinations. Only Caucasian adults living in Nashville, Tennessee, USA were represented among the donors. CD4+ T cells were enriched by magnetic negative selection; naive cells were then positively selected on CD45RA, and the negative fraction formed the memory subset. After blood collection by leukapheresis, PBMCs were isolated using Ficoll-Histopaque density gradient centrifugation and then cryopreserved in the vapor phase of liquid nitrogen. Analytical flow cytometry was used to check the purity and quantity of every magnetically sorted T cell population. Genomic DNA was isolated from each sorted fraction and quantified by UV absorbance on a Nanodrop 2000c. The CDR3 sequence holds 15 residues, the cysteine and phenylalanine included. The kept DNA is CDR3 alone, 45 bases in frame from the first base. V is clipped by 3 bases and J by 4 bases, and the sequence between their germline boundaries is 10 bases long. CDR1 and CDR2 were assigned from the germline V gene (reference sequence) as PRHDT and FYEKMQ.

TCR CDR3 regions were amplified from genomic DNA by multiplex PCR using the deep immunoSEQ assay. Extracted genomic DNA from each cell subset was distributed evenly across all wells of several immunoSEQ 96-well plates, and each plate was treated as a replicate. Each replicate PCR for sorted subsets received roughly 0.2 ug genomic DNA, equal to 28,000 or so T cell genomes. Purified libraries were quantified with a Qubit 3.0 fluorometer, sized on a Bioanalyzer 2100, and re-quantified with the KAPA Library Quantification kit. Every immunoSEQ 96-well plate was sequenced on a dedicated single-read 150-cycle Illumina NextSeq 550 flow cell. On the authors' methods: Because the immunoSEQ output held only junctional sequences and lacked quality scores, the filtering could not match the filtering applied to full-length reads. Sequences were annotated with PyIR, a Python wrapper for IgBLAST v1.9, using IMGT germline references to assign V/J genes and CDR3. Reads were removed for weak V/J assignments (E-value above 1e-6), missing CDR3, stop codons, out-of-frame junctions, or ambiguous translated residues. V3J clonotypes were defined by identical inferred V gene, J gene, and CDR3 amino acid sequence. The percentage overlap between two repertoires was calculated by dividing the number of shared unique clonotypes by the size of the smaller repertoire. Three approaches were used to assess repertoire richness: RTK rarefaction, the Chao1 estimator, and Recon v2.1 estimates of unobserved clonotypes. Generation probabilities were computed with OLGA for all TCRbeta clonotypes obtained by the gDNA method from four donors. As stored in TCRdb, this immuneACCESS dataset retains in-frame rearrangements with V and J assigned. A fraction of the clones does not appear; measured against another copy, unresolved V genes explain less than half of the discrepancy, and the remainder lacks a known reason. That table gives V, J and clone size, and the DNA gave D and trimming. Present in this sample are 550,000 to 700,000 clones, roughly 73% of which were seen just once. The top ten constitute roughly 1.9% of the sample.

The investigation overall reported the following: The small number of donors limited the genetic and exposure-history diversity represented. Sharing across a few donors was observed for roughly 5% of naive CD4, about 3.2% of naive CD8, roughly 2.4% of memory CD4, and around 0.44% of memory CD8 clonotypes. Sampling was restricted to blood, and TCR repertoires in tissues likely differ from the TCR repertoires found in blood. Compared with non-shared clonotypes, the clonotypes found in all four sorted-subset donors had higher generation probabilities. Incomplete sequencing was indicated by rarefaction of sorted-subset datasets, despite the large sequencing depth. Based on pairwise subsampling, the degree of clonotype sharing among donors was expected to be affected by sequencing depth. Estimated clonotype richness was generally larger for naive than for memory subsets.

The chain links TRBV13 with TRBJ2-6; D gene: possibly TRBD2, on 5 matching bases. The receptor was isolated from a woman in her thirties in good health. Sequenced material: memory CD4+ T cells sorted from blood. The sample's cell subset or site label, decoded: CD45RA-negative fraction. The base sequence is TGTGCCAGCAGCTTGAGGGTCTCGGGGGCCAACGTCCTGACTTTC. Translated, this is CASSLRVSGANVLTF.